This record covers a single TCR beta chain. Its antigen remains unidentified. One base away there is no much larger clone; base qualities are not given. The sample's time point label, decoded: baseline before first vaccination. The sample's treatment or condition label, decoded: meningococcal conjugate vaccine given as trial control. The vaccinee samples were drawn from two UK trials, COV001 and COV002, one of which was a single-blind randomized controlled phase 2/3 trial testing AZD1222 (ChAdOx1 nCoV-19) in healthy adults. For TCRbeta chain sequencing, PBMC samples from trial participants were taken at day 0 and at day 28 after the second dose. This entry belongs to a study of T cell responses to AZD1222 COVID-19 vaccine (dated by TCRdb to the early 2020s). Looking at the study overall: TCR sequencing covered fewer than 250 trial participants: 207 given two doses of AZD1222 and around 26 given two doses of MenACWY control vaccine. Enrollment into the trials was organized by age into subgroups of 18-55, 56-69 and 70-plus years, and those subgroups contained roughly 150, 30 and 60 TCR-sequenced participants, respectively. What the work shows at the level of the full study, not this receptor alone: Nearly half of unique spike-specific TCRs reportedly recognized epitopes outside regions mutated in the B.1.351 and B.1.1.7 variants. Conclusions about previously exposed vaccinees were limited because only a handful of AZD1222 recipients were SARS-CoV-2 seropositive at baseline. Most participants were white British and females outnumbered males, and the authors suggested that clonal diversity may have been underestimated. In the small 56-69-year group, the increase in depth fell short of significance, most likely because of low power. A significant rise in spike-specific TCR breadth and depth was observed after two AZD1222 doses relative to day 0 and relative to MenACWY recipients. No day 14 peak-response samples were available, so repertoires were characterized only after the peak T cell response. The whole spike protein was spanned by vaccine-associated CD4 TCRs, and dominant responses were seen in regions 160-218 and 743-854.

The CDR3 regions of human TCRbeta chains were subjected to immunosequencing. The original pipeline was this. Repertoire TCRs were matched against a reference library of SARS-CoV-2-specific TCRs generated with the MIRA antigen-specificity platform. Breadth meant the fraction of unique TCRs that were SARS-CoV-2-associated, whereas depth meant the fraction of total T cells that were SARS-CoV-2-associated. Using the MIRA data, each spike-specific TCR was mapped to the spike region that the TCR reacts to and placed in a CD4 or CD8 class. Log10-transformed breadth and depth values were compared by one-way ANOVA with Sidak's multiple comparisons tests. Not all clones reach the TCRdb copy of this immuneACCESS table, which keeps in-frame sequences only. Checked studies attribute under half of the gap to unresolved V genes and leave the rest unexplained. The V and J calls and the clone size are those of that table, but D and trimming were determined from the DNA. In all, the sample holds about 120,000 clones, and around 91% of those were seen once. Of the sample, 4% to 5.5% falls within the top ten clones.

The receptor was derived from an adult in good health. The starting material was peripheral blood, obtained on day 0 of MenACWY control vaccination.

In nucleotides, the sequence is TGTGCCAGCAGCTACCAAAAAGGAGCTTTCTTT. Protein translation: CASSYQKGAFF. This chain is built from TRBV11-2 and TRBJ1-1; no D gene can be assigned with confidence. From cysteine to phenylalanine, the CDR3 is 11 amino acids long. The kept DNA is CDR3 alone, 33 bases in frame from the first base. V gives up 4 bases and J gives up 10 bases, and the segment between their germline ends measures 10 bases. The germline V gene encodes CDR1 SGHAT and CDR2 FQNNGV.